What follows is one T cell receptor (beta chain) and its context. This sample stems from a study of TIL therapy for anti-PD-1-resistant metastatic lung cancer. On the study more broadly: Patients had a median age of approximately 50 years (range 38-75). Most patients had lung adenocarcinoma; four tumors were EGFR-mutant, two ALK-rearranged; half smoked currently or formerly. By whole-exome sequencing, median non-synonymous tumor mutation burden was around 1.5 mutations per megabase.

The immunoSEQ assay was v3. The repertoire was sequenced with immunoSEQ multiplex PCR; TCRdb's copy has only in-frame clones and lacks some. Altogether some 12,000 clones are present, roughly 50% being singletons, with the ten largest covering 6% to 8%. Regarding time point: pre-treatment sample, taken before nivolumab and TIL therapy. Tumor tissue came from excised metastases, mostly pleural nodules or supraclavicular lymph nodes. Sequencing was performed on tumor tissue, taken at baseline. This TCR derives from a person aged 25 to 85 with non-small cell lung cancer.

CDR3 region: CASGIAGGPPDTQYF. DNA for the CDR3: TGTGCCAGCGGAATAGCGGGAGGGCCCCCAGATACGCAGTATTTT. This chain links TRBV27 with TRBJ2-3, with 11 bases aligning to TRBD2. The CDR3 is 15 amino acids. The junction had 8 bases not matched to a gene; V was cut back by 8 bases and J by 4 bases. The germline CDR1 and CDR2 sequences are MNHEY and SMNVEV (reference sequence).